The sample holds a few counts of the clone carrying this TCR beta chain. Its cognate antigen is unknown. The sample belongs to a study of response to subunit inactivated influenza vaccine. TCRdb called the RT-PCR reads again in MiXCR, with one record for every CDR3 protein. The repertoire holds approximately 680,000 distinct CDR3 sequences, with 15% to 19% as singletons. This CDR3 has 14 amino acids. Trimming took 4 bases from V and 1 from J, leaving 8 bases between them. General study findings and limits: Researchers suggested that each seasonal influenza vaccination recruits few new T cells.

The sample consisted of PBMCs from blood, taken about 11 days after vaccination. The TCR was taken from a man aged 45-60 years who received an inactivated influenza vaccine. The chain has TRBV12-3 or TRBV12-4 and TRBJ2-4; D uncertain. The CDR3: CASSSRAAKNIQYF. In DNA form, the CDR3 reads TGTGCCAGCAGTTCTAGGGCGGCCAAAAACATTCAGTACTTC.